Below, 26 T cell receptor beta chains from the same sample are listed, as sequenced in a study of control samples from healthy donors and cancer patients. Some clones are missing from TCRdb's copy, which holds only in-frame ones; the method was immunoSEQ multiplex PCR. This sample has about 170,000 clones; about 90% occur once, and the top ten carry approximately 12%. Material: blood. These receptors were obtained from a man aged 25 to 45 in good health.

Regarding this clone: Other DNA sequences in the same sample also yield this CDR3. J is TRBJ1-1 and V is TRBV18; perhaps TRBD1 as D (5 bases). Germline V CDR1 and CDR2: KGHSH, LQKENI. Trimming removed 3 bases at V and 1 base at J, with 9 bases between. The CDR3 is made up of 14 amino acids. The CDR3 loop reads CASSPLTENTEAFF. The CDR3 DNA follows: TGTGCCAGCTCACCCTTGACAGAGAACACTGAAGCTTTCTTT.

CDR3 DNA: TGTGCCAGCAGCGGAAGGCAAGAGACCCAGTACTTC. Translated, it gives CASSGRQETQYF. V and J are TRBV7-9 and TRBJ2-5; D is unresolved. V was trimmed by 5 bases and J by 2 bases, leaving 6 bases between them. CDR1 SEHNR and CDR2 FQNEAQ come from the germline V gene (reference sequence). CDR3 length: 12 amino acids. The full variable domain, in which reference TRBV7-9 and TRBJ2-5 provide the parts outside the CDR3, is DTGVSQNPRHKITKRGQNVTFRCDPISEHNRLYWYRQTLGQGPEFLTYFQNEAQLEKSRLLSDRFSAERPKGSFSTLEIQRTEQGDSAMYLCASSGRQETQYFGPGTRLLVL.

V is TRBV4-2 and J is TRBJ2-2; D call uncertain. The length of the CDR3 is 15 residues. V lost 1 base, J lost 5 bases, and 11 bases lay in between. Germline values: CDR1 LGHNA, CDR2 YNFKEQ. The CDR3 sequence is CASSQGVSGTGELFF. The CDR3 nucleotides are TGTGCCAGCAGCCAAGGAGTTAGTGGTACCGGGGAGCTGTTTTTT.

This rearrangement joins TRBV18 to TRBJ1-5, with a weak D call TRBD1 (6 bases). Germline CDR1 is KGHSH and CDR2 is LQKENI. This CDR3 is built from 14 residues. With 3 bases removed from V and 5 bases from J, the gap between germline ends came to 11 bases. The CDR3 bases are TGTGCCAGCTCACCGGGGGCAGCGGATCAGCCCCAGCATTTT. It is translated as CASSPGAADQPQHF. The whole variable domain, remainder taken from reference TRBV18 and TRBJ1-5, is NAGVMQNPRHLVRRRGQEARLRCSPMKGHSHVYWYRQLPEEGLKFMVYLQKENIIDESGMPKERFSAEFPKEGPSILRIQQVVRGDSAAYFCASSPGAADQPQHFGDGTRLSIL.

About this clone itself: In the same sample, other DNA sequences code for this CDR3. In nucleotides, the CDR3 is TGTGCCAGCAGGGGGGGAGGGGGTGGCTCCTACAATGAGCAGTTCTTC. This encodes CASRGGGGGSYNEQFF. The J gene is TRBJ2-1, the V gene TRBV27; a weak D match, TRBD2 (7 bases). V was shortened by 6 bases and J by 0 bases, with 15 bases between the two germline ends. The length of the CDR3 is 16 residues. Germline CDR1 MNHEY, CDR2 SMNVEV (reference sequence).

This clone was picked up one time. V gene TRBV6-5 combines with J gene TRBJ2-1, with 11 bases identical to TRBD2. The V gene's germline CDR1 is MNHEY and CDR2 SVGAGI. V shed 5 bases and J 7 bases; nucleotides not matched to a gene: 7. The CDR3 consists of 15 residues. The CDR3 DNA follows: TGTGCCAGCAGTACCCTAGCGGGAGGCGGGAATGAGCAGTTCTTC. Translated: CASSTLAGGGNEQFF.

This chain connects TRBV15 to TRBJ2-1; 10 bases match TRBD2. This CDR3 contains 14 residues. Trimming took 9 bases from V and 7 from J; bases not matched to a gene: 9. Germline CDR1 and CDR2: LNHNV and YYDKDF (reference sequence). The CDR3 DNA follows: TGTGCCACGGCTAGCGGGAGTATTATGAATGAGCAGTTCTTC. It yields the protein CATASGSIMNEQFF.

The rearrangement joins TRBV6-5 to TRBJ1-3; D might be TRBD1 (5 bases). V lost 4 bases and J lost 11, with 9 bases in between. Germline CDR1 is MNHEY and CDR2 is SVGAGI. The CDR3 has 11 amino acids. CDR3 DNA sequence: TGTGCCAGCAGTTGGGGCAGCGCCATATATTTT. Protein: CASSWGSAIYF.

CDR3 nucleotides: TGTGCCACTAGCACCGGACAGGGTCAGCCCCAGCATTTT. Its protein is CATSTGQGQPQHF. The V call is TRBV24-1, the J call TRBJ1-5, with 8 bases lining up with TRBD1. CDR3 length equals 13 residues. CDR1 is KGHDR, CDR2 SFDVKD, per germline. Unmatched junction bases numbered 7, after V lost 10 bases and J lost 6 bases.

As for this clone: This CDR3 is also generated by other DNA sequences in the sample. This rearrangement joins TRBV7-9 to TRBJ1-2; D is ambiguous. The CDR3 totals 13 residues. The V gene's germline CDR1 is SEHNR and CDR2 FQNEAQ (reference sequence). V lost 1 base, J lost 2 bases, and 5 bases lay in between. The CDR3 sequence: CASSLGTNYGYTF. The DNA for the CDR3 is TGTGCCAGCAGCTTAGGAACCAACTATGGCTACACCTTC.

The chain joins TRBV19 to TRBJ1-5; D ambiguous. CDR1 and CDR2 (germline): LNHDA, SQIVND (reference sequence). The CDR3 spans 15 residues. V lost 6 bases, J lost 2 bases, and 14 bases lay in between. This CDR3 reads CASSGGKGGNQPQHF. Written as DNA, the CDR3 is TGTGCCAGTAGCGGAGGGAAAGGCGGCAATCAGCCCCAGCATTTT.

The gene calls are TRBV6-5 and TRBJ1-1; tentative D call: TRBD1 (6 bases). Germline lookup yields CDR1 MNHEY and CDR2 SVGAGI. The ends were cut back, 5 bases at V and 2 bases at J, with 15 bases in the middle. The CDR3 runs to 15 residues. The CDR3 DNA reads as TGTGCCAGCAGTCCGGGACATGAGAGAAACACTGAAGCTTTCTTT. It is translated as CASSPGHERNTEAFF.

This clone has a single count. The chain uses TRBV2 and TRBJ1-2; D gene ambiguous. Trimming stripped 7 bases from V and 2 bases from J, with 11 bases between. The CDR3 runs to 13 residues. Germline CDR1 SNHLY, CDR2 FYNNEI. The chain's CDR3 is CASKLGRNYGYTF. The CDR3 DNA reads TGTGCCAGCAAGCTGGGCAGAAACTATGGCTACACCTTC.

V usage is TRBV24-1 and J usage is TRBJ2-1; 11 nucleotides align to TRBD2. The length of the CDR3 is 16 residues. Germline assignment: CDR1 KGHDR and CDR2 SFDVKD. V was pared by 4 bases and J by 4 bases, with 5 bases of the junction left unmatched. The CDR3 region is CATSETGTSGYNEQFF. CDR3 in DNA: TGTGCCACCAGTGAGACTGGGACTAGCGGTTACAATGAGCAGTTCTTC.

V usage is TRBV12-3 or TRBV12-4 and J usage is TRBJ2-5; D uncertain. The V end lost 2 bases, the J end lost 5 bases, and 9 bases lay between the germline ends. The CDR3 spans 13 residues. CDR3 protein: CASSLMASETQYF. In DNA form, the CDR3 reads TGTGCCAGCAGTTTAATGGCGAGTGAGACCCAGTACTTC.

This chain joins TRBV6-1 and TRBJ2-1; 8 bases agree with TRBD2. The CDR3 sequence is 15 residues long. The J segment lost 6 bases and the V segment lost 2 bases, leaving 6 bases of the junction unmatched. Germline-derived CDR1 and CDR2 are MNHNS and SASEGT. The CDR3 bases are TGTGCCAGCAGTGAACTGCCTAGCGGGTCCAATGAGCAGTTCTTC. This sequence encodes CASSELPSGSNEQFF.

The rearrangement uses TRBV6-5 and TRBJ1-4, with TRBD1 matching 7 bases. CDR1 is MNHEY and CDR2 is SVGAGI in the germline V gene. The CDR3 covers 15 residues. The V and J ends lost 6 bases and 11 bases, in that order; junction bases with no gene match: 15. CDR3 loop: CASRLSQGSLEKLFF. The CDR3 DNA sequence: TGTGCCAGCAGGTTATCACAGGGGTCACTGGAGAAACTGTTTTTT.

The V and J genes are TRBV7-8 and TRBJ2-1, with D maybe TRBD2 (6 bases). CDR3 length equals 16 residues. Trimming took off 5 bases at V and 0 bases at J, with 14 bases between the two ends. Germline V CDR1 and CDR2: SGHVS, FQNEAQ. CDR3 bases: TGTGCCAGCAGCGTGGGACTTTCTAGCTCCTACAATGAGCAGTTCTTC. It is translated as CASSVGLSSSYNEQFF.

The genes are TRBV2 and TRBJ1-5; 7 nucleotides agree with TRBD1. The CDR3 has 15 residues. Germline V gives CDR1 SNHLY, CDR2 FYNNEI. Trimming at V came to 5 bases and at J to 5 bases, leaving 9 bases not matched to a gene. Here the CDR3 DNA reads TGTGCCAGCAGTATCAAAAGGCAGGGGGATCAGCCCCAGCATTTT. Protein sequence: CASSIKRQGDQPQHF.

The rearrangement uses TRBV19 and TRBJ1-2, with D possibly being TRBD1 (6 bases). CDR3 size: 13 residues. Germline assignment: CDR1 LNHDA and CDR2 SQIVND (reference sequence). V lost 6 bases and J lost 1, with 9 bases in between. For the CDR3, the DNA is TGTGCCAGTAGGACAGGTATTAACTATGGCTACACCTTC. Amino acid sequence: CASRTGINYGYTF.

Here the CDR3 reads CATSKSVEETQYF. The CDR3 DNA follows: TGTGCCACCAGCAAATCGGTAGAAGAGACCCAGTACTTC. The V gene is TRBV15, the J gene TRBJ2-5; D ambiguous. The length of the CDR3 is 13 residues. Trimming took off 4 bases at V and 3 bases at J, with 9 bases between the two ends. Germline-derived CDR1 and CDR2 are LNHNV and YYDKDF (reference sequence).

The gene calls are TRBV4-1 and TRBJ2-7; D is perhaps TRBD1 (5 bases). V gave up 3 bases and J gave up 1 base, with 16 bases separating them. Looked up from germline, CDR1 is MGHRA and CDR2 is YSYEKL. The CDR3 loop spans 16 amino acids. In DNA, the CDR3 is TGCGCCAGCAGCCAGGACGACAGCTTTCTATCCTACGAGCAGTACTTC. As protein: CASSQDDSFLSYEQYF.

The chain recombines TRBV5-1 with TRBJ1-6; D not certain. The CDR3 spans 15 residues. Germline assignment: CDR1 SGHRS and CDR2 YFSETQ. V dropped 2 bases and J dropped 1 base, with 7 bases sitting between them. The CDR3 loop reads CASSFGSSYNSPLHF. CDR3 coding DNA: TGCGCCAGCAGCTTTGGGTCATCCTATAATTCACCCCTCCACTTT.

This chain uses TRBV4-1 with TRBJ2-7; no clear D. The CDR3 runs 15 residues. With 2 bases removed from V and 2 bases from J, the gap between germline ends came to 13 bases. Germline V lookup: CDR1 MGHRA, CDR2 YSYEKL. Here the CDR3 DNA reads TGCGCCAGCAGCCAACCGTGGAAGGATACCTACGAGCAGTACTTC. This translates into CASSQPWKDTYEQYF.

The gene calls are TRBV6-5 and TRBJ2-2; either TRBD1 or TRBD2 may fit D (5 bases each). The germline V gene encodes CDR1 MNHEY and CDR2 SVGAGI. Trimming cost V 2 bases and J 4 bases, with 11 bases left between them. The CDR3 totals 15 residues. CDR3 sequence: CASSYKGTGTGELFF. CDR3 DNA sequence: TGTGCCAGCAGTTACAAAGGGACGGGCACCGGGGAGCTGTTTTTT.

V and J are TRBV6-6 and TRBJ1-2; 7 nucleotides match TRBD1. The CDR3 runs 16 residues. Germline V gives CDR1 MNHNY, CDR2 SVGAGI (reference sequence). After removal of 7 bases from V and 6 bases from J, the junction contained 17 bases not matched to a gene. CDR3 loop: CASNFLVTGWVHGYTF. CDR3 in DNA: TGTGCCAGCAATTTCTTGGTGACAGGGTGGGTACATGGCTACACCTTC.